The 18 T cell receptor beta chains presented below share a single source sample, sequenced in a study of OX40 agonist ivuxolimab in advanced cancers. Profiling relied on immunoSEQ multiplex PCR, and the TCRdb table lists in-frame clones only, not all of them. The sample has around 83,000 clones; approximately 88% are singletons. The sequencing here drew on CD4+ or CD8+ T cells sorted from blood, taken in a trial of the OX40 agonist ivuxolimab. The receptors derive from an adult with an advanced solid tumor such as melanoma, head and neck, liver or kidney cancer.

The chain has TRBV10-3 and TRBJ1-2, with 7 bases that match TRBD1. The CDR3 consists of 16 residues. Germline CDR1 and CDR2: ENHRY and SYGVKD. The trim removed 3 bases at V and 8 bases at J, leaving 15 bases unmatched. The CDR3 spells CAISDSQTGTKDGYTF. The CDR3 nucleotides read TGTGCCATCAGTGACTCCCAGACAGGGACCAAGGACGGCTACACCTTC.

This chain uses TRBV27 with TRBJ2-5; TRBD2 matches 8 bases. Trimming removed 3 bases from V and 5 bases from J; junction bases left unmatched: 8. Germline V gives CDR1 MNHEY, CDR2 SMNVEV (reference sequence). The CDR3 totals 15 residues. CDR3 nucleotides: TGTGCCAGCAGTTTGGCGAGCGGGAGTAGGGAGACCCAGTACTTC. Protein product: CASSLASGSRETQYF.

This rearrangement joins TRBV28 to TRBJ2-3; 13 positions match TRBD2. The trim removed 4 bases at V and 5 bases at J, leaving 6 bases unmatched. From germline, CDR1 is MDHEN and CDR2 SYDVKM. CDR3 length: 16 residues. CDR3 sequence: CASSSGTSGTGDTQYF. The CDR3 DNA sequence: TGTGCCAGCAGTTCGGGGACTAGCGGGACAGGAGATACGCAGTATTTT.

This rearrangement joins TRBV29-1 to TRBJ2-5; tentative D call: TRBD1 (6 bases). With 7 bases removed from V and 5 bases from J, the gap between germline ends came to 20 bases. The CDR3 spans 14 residues. The V gene's germline CDR1 is SQVTM and CDR2 ANQGSEA. CDR3 in DNA: TGCAGCGAACTCTTCAGGGGTCGGTCGGAGACCCAGTACTTC. This encodes CSELFRGRSETQYF.

This clone was counted once. The chain carries TRBV7-2 and TRBJ1-2, with 10 nucleotides matching TRBD1. The CDR3 is 15 amino acids. V lost 5 bases, J lost 1 base, and 4 bases stayed unmatched. Looked up from germline, CDR1 is SGHTA and CDR2 is FQGNSA. The CDR3, as DNA: TGTGCCAGCAGCGCCGGGACAGGGGTTAACTATGGCTACACCTTC. Residues: CASSAGTGVNYGYTF.

The J gene is TRBJ2-2, the V gene TRBV27; no reliable D call. The CDR3 sequence is 14 residues long. The V end lost 5 bases, the J end lost 2 bases, and 9 bases lay between the germline ends. The germline CDR1 and CDR2 sequences are MNHEY and SMNVEV (reference sequence). CDR3 protein: CASSTLTNTGELFF. CDR3 sequence (DNA): TGTGCCAGCAGTACACTGACCAACACCGGGGAGCTGTTTTTT.

In this sample, this clone turned up once. The chain links TRBV2 to TRBJ2-7, with 7 positions matching TRBD2. The CDR3 runs 12 residues. In germline, CDR1 is SNHLY, CDR2 FYNNEI. The J segment lost 3 bases and the V segment lost 7 bases, leaving 3 bases of the junction unmatched. The CDR3, as DNA: TGTGCCAGCATGACGGGAGGCTACGAGCAGTACTTC. It encodes CASMTGGYEQYF.

The chain employs TRBV6-5 and TRBJ1-1, with 7 bases identical to TRBD1. Germline trimming cut 4 bases from V and 1 base from J; bases unmatched to any gene: 3. The CDR3 spans 14 residues. Germline V lookup: CDR1 MNHEY, CDR2 SVGAGI. Here the CDR3 DNA reads TGTGCCAGCAGTTTACAGGGGTCGAACACTGAAGCTTTCTTT. Its protein is CASSLQGSNTEAFF.

This clone was seen a handful of times. In DNA, the CDR3 is TGTGCCAGCCACCGGGGCGGTTACACAGATACGCAGTATTTT. Protein: CASHRGGYTDTQYF. This chain uses TRBV19 with TRBJ2-3; possibly TRBD1 or TRBD2 for D (5 bases each). Germline CDR1 reads LNHDA; CDR2 reads SQIVND (reference sequence). The CDR3 covers 14 residues. V was pared by 9 bases and J by 2 bases, with 15 bases between. The entire variable domain, with the rest obtained from reference TRBV19 and TRBJ2-3, is as follows: DGGITQSPKYLFRKEGQNVTLSCEQNLNHDAMYWYRQDPGQGLRLIYYSQIVNDFQKGDIAEGYSVSREKKESFPLTVTSAQKNPTAFYLCASHRGGYTDTQYFGPGTRLTVL.

This rearrangement joins TRBV10-3 to TRBJ2-1; D remains ambiguous. The germline CDR1 and CDR2 sequences are ENHRY and SYGVKD. Trimming stripped 0 bases from V and 7 bases from J, with 4 bases between. The CDR3 runs to 12 residues. The CDR3 DNA sequence: TGTGCCATCAGTGAGTCGTGGAATGAGCAGTTCTTC. Amino acids: CAISESWNEQFF.

The gene calls are TRBV2 and TRBJ2-1; 10 bases fit TRBD2. This CDR3 is 15 amino acids long. V gave up 8 bases and J gave up 9 bases; unmatched junction bases: 13. Germline V gives CDR1 SNHLY, CDR2 FYNNEI. The CDR3 spells CASSEKSGRVGEQFF. The CDR3 nucleotides read TGTGCCAGCTCCGAGAAGAGCGGGAGGGTGGGTGAGCAGTTCTTC.

This clone was recorded only once. V and J are TRBV7-9 and TRBJ1-4; D perhaps matches TRBD1 (5 bases). The CDR3 is 15 amino acids. Trimming cost V 4 bases and J 8 bases, with 17 bases left between them. The V gene's germline CDR1 is SEHNR and CDR2 FQNEAQ (reference sequence). Here the CDR3 reads CASSSPEMGVEKLFF. The CDR3 coding sequence is TGTGCCAGCAGCTCCCCTGAGATGGGGGTCGAAAAACTGTTTTTT.

This rearrangement joins TRBV19 to TRBJ2-3; 9 bases align to TRBD1. The trim removed 0 bases at V and 3 bases at J, leaving 4 bases unmatched. The CDR3 sequence is 16 residues long. The germline V gene has CDR1 LNHDA and CDR2 SQIVND (reference sequence). The CDR3 coding sequence is TGTGCCAGTAGTATAGACGGGACAGGGTTTACAGATACGCAGTATTTT. Protein product: CASSIDGTGFTDTQYF.

V is TRBV14 and J is TRBJ1-2, with TRBD1 as a possible D gene (5 bases). The CDR3 covers 14 residues. CDR1 and CDR2 from the germline V gene are SGHDN and FVKESK. V was shortened by 1 base and J by 6 bases, with 12 bases between the two germline ends. The CDR3 sequence: CASSQASGRNGYTF. The DNA of the CDR3 is TGTGCCAGCAGCCAAGCGTCAGGGAGAAATGGCTACACCTTC.

The J gene is TRBJ1-3, the V gene TRBV7-6; D is ambiguous. The V gene's germline CDR1 is SGHVS and CDR2 FNYEAQ. This CDR3 is built from 16 residues. V was pared by 5 bases and J by 0 bases, with 14 bases between. The CDR3 DNA reads as TGTGCCAGCAGCCCGTTAGGGCTAGACTCTGGAAACACCATATATTTT. Residues: CASSPLGLDSGNTIYF. Combining the CDR3 with reference TRBV7-6 and TRBJ1-3 gives the whole variable domain GAGVSQSPRYKVTKRGQDVALRCDPISGHVSLYWYRQALGQGPEFLTYFNYEAQQDKSGLPNDRFSAERPEGSISTLTIQRTEQRDSAMYRCASSPLGLDSGNTIYFGEGSWLTVV.

The chain couples TRBV27 to TRBJ2-1; no definite D call. CDR1 and CDR2 from the germline V gene are MNHEY and SMNVEV (reference sequence). V lost 3 bases and J lost 0, with 9 bases in between. This CDR3 comprises 15 residues. As DNA, the CDR3 is TGTGCCAGCAGTTTGTCCTTGAACTCCTACAATGAGCAGTTCTTC. Amino acids: CASSLSLNSYNEQFF.

V and J are TRBV7-6 and TRBJ1-1; unclear D gene. The CDR3 extends over 14 amino acids. Germline V CDR1 and CDR2: SGHVS, FNYEAQ. The V end was cut by 5 bases, the J end by 1 base, with 11 bases between. The chain's CDR3 is CASSPTNENTEAFF. The CDR3 DNA reads TGTGCCAGCAGCCCTACTAATGAGAACACTGAAGCTTTCTTT.

V is TRBV27 and J is TRBJ2-7; tentatively, D is TRBD1 (5 bases). Germline V gene lookup returns CDR1 MNHEY and CDR2 SMNVEV (reference sequence). This CDR3 spans 13 amino acids. Deletions cut 6 bases from V and 5 bases from J, with 14 bases between. The CDR3 nucleotides are TGTGCCAGCAGGCAGGGTAACGGTGACGAGCAGTACTTC. This gives the protein CASRQGNGDEQYF.